This T cell receptor (beta chain) was found in a study of metastatic and nonmetastatic thyroid tumors. None of the patients had undergone any treatment ahead of thyroid surgery. CDR1 DFQATT and CDR2 SNEGSKA come from the germline V gene (reference sequence). Deletions cut 4 bases from V and 7 bases from J, with 11 bases between. The CDR3 is made up of 12 amino acids. TCRdb re-analyzed the PCR reads through MiXCR. The sample holds roughly 30,000 clones, 30% seen once. The genes are TRBV20-1 and TRBJ2-1; no reliable D call. The source is a female donor with papillary thyroid cancer or a benign thyroid nodule (not recorded which). Some clones in this sample may be carry-over from other donors' samples. Sequenced: blood. CDR3 DNA sequence: TGCAGTGCTATATCCAGGTGGAATGAGCAGTTCTTC. Translated: CSAISRWNEQFF.